In this sample, the clone carrying this TCR beta chain turned up a few times. This sample is drawn from a study of response to subunit inactivated influenza vaccine. V lost 1 base to trimming and J lost 4 bases, with 13 bases between them. This CDR3 region has 15 residues. TCRdb reprocessed the RT-PCR reads with MiXCR, giving one entry per CDR3 protein. The sample holds fewer than 700,000 distinct CDR3 sequences, 13% seen once. This chain uses TRBV12-3 or TRBV12-4 with TRBJ1-1, with D perhaps matching TRBD1 (6 bases). The source of this sequence is a man aged 50-60 years who received an inactivated influenza vaccine. The input for sequencing was PBMCs from blood, taken 40 to 50 days after vaccination. CDR3 in DNA: TGTGCCAGCAGTTTAGTGCGGGGGGCGGGCACTGAAGCTTTCTTT. Protein product: CASSLVRGAGTEAFF.